This is a list of T cell receptor beta chains from one sample in a study of T cell repertoires in cytomegalovirus infection. TCRdb processed the reads anew with MiXCR; each CDR3 protein has one entry. The sample carries under 200,000 distinct CDR3 sequences, roughly 20% recorded once. No antigen has been identified for these receptors. This specimen consisted of CD8+ T cells from cultured PBMCs, obtained from culture after CMV antigen stimulation. The origin of the receptors is a human donor in good health (CMV status not recorded). Some clones in this sample may be carry-over from other donors' samples. The CDR3 runs from the conserved cysteine through the conserved F or W. Each record gives: CDR3 length, clone size, V gene, D gene, J gene, CDR3 DNA, CDR3 protein. D genes are given only for firm matches. Only some rows state a clone size, as once, few, many or a class for expanded clones.

>14|-|TRBV6-2/TRBV6-3|-|TRBJ2-4
TGTGCCAGCAGTCCCCCGGGGGCAGCAAACATTCAGTACTTC
CASSPPGAANIQYF
>16|few|TRBV11-1|TRBD2|TRBJ2-1
TGTGCCAGCAGCTTAGGCGCTAGCGGGGGAGGCGATGAGCAGTTCTTC
CASSLGASGGGDEQFF
>15|few|TRBV19|TRBD1|TRBJ1-5
TGTGCCAGTAGTTCGGGACAGGGGGTGAATCAGCCCCAGCATTTT
CASSSGQGVNQPQHF
>15|many|TRBV6-2/TRBV6-3|TRBD2|TRBJ2-1
TGTGCCAGCAGCATACGGACTAGCGGGGGTCATGAGCAGTTCTTC
CASSIRTSGGHEQFF
>16|-|TRBV3-1|-|TRBJ2-1
TGTGCCAGCAGCCAAGGTGGAGGGGCCGTCTACAATGAGCAGTTCTTC
CASSQGGGAVYNEQFF
>18|-|TRBV7-9|TRBD1|TRBJ2-4
TGTGCCAGCACCCCGACCGAAGGGGGCCTCCTGCCCCCGGACATTCAGTACTTC
CASTPTEGGLLPPDIQYF
>18|few|TRBV4-1|TRBD2|TRBJ2-5
TGCGCCAGCAGCCAAGTTGCCAGCGGGGGGCCCCACCAAGAGACCCAGTACTTC
CASSQVASGGPHQETQYF
>15|-|TRBV2|-|TRBJ1-5
TGTGCCAGCAGTGAAGGTACAGGTTGGGATCAGCCCCAGCATTTT
CASSEGTGWDQPQHF
>15|-|TRBV15|TRBD1|TRBJ1-1
TGTGCCACCAGCAGAGGAGGGGACAGGGGCACTGAAGCTTTCTTT
CATSRGGDRGTEAFF
>17|-|TRBV12-3/TRBV12-4|-|TRBJ2-2
TGTGCCAGCAGTCTGAAAAGGCCCTACTCGAACACCGGGGAGCTGTTTTTT
CASSLKRPYSNTGELFF
>14|few|TRBV27|-|TRBJ1-1
TGTGCCAGCAGTTTTGGTGAGGGGAACACTGAAGCTTTCTTT
CASSFGEGNTEAFF
>15|few|TRBV2|TRBD1|TRBJ2-4
TGTGCCAGCAGGGCGACAGGGGGAGCCAAAAACATTCAGTACTTC
CASRATGGAKNIQYF
>15|many|TRBV10-3|-|TRBJ1-4
TGTGCCATCAGAAGTCAGACAGGAACTAATGAAAAACTGTTTTTT
CAIRSQTGTNEKLFF